A selection of T cell receptor beta chains follows, all from one sample in a study of CD4 T cells in relation to SARS-CoV-2 and coronaviruses. TCRdb's table, derived via immunoSEQ multiplex PCR, lists solely in-frame clones and lacks some. This table has about 68,000 clones, roughly 93% appearing once. The specimen was naive CD4+ T cells from PBMCs. The receptor source for this set is a human donor in good health. Both conserved end residues are part of each CDR3. D genes are given only for firm matches. Size is omitted from some rows. Given values are once, few, many or a class for expanded clones.

d_gene,abundance,j_gene,v_gene,CDR3nt,CDR3aa
NA,NA,TRBJ1-1,TRBV5-4,TGTGCCAGCAGCCCGACTAGGGCGGGGGCCGCTGAAGCTTTCTTT,CASSPTRAGAAEAFF
TRBD2,NA,TRBJ2-7,TRBV4-1,TGCGCCAGCAGCCGCCTAGCGGGAGCCTACGAGCAGTACTTC,CASSRLAGAYEQYF
NA,NA,TRBJ2-5,TRBV15,TGTGCCACCAGCAGAGTGGGGGGAGGCTATGGAGAGACCCAGTACTTC,CATSRVGGGYGETQYF
NA,NA,TRBJ1-4,TRBV10-1,TGCGCCAGCAGTGAGACGGGGGCGAGCACTAATGAAAAACTGTTTTTT,CASSETGASTNEKLFF
NA,NA,TRBJ2-7,TRBV29-1,TGCAGCGTTGATGGGGGCCGGGACAACTCCTACGAGCAGTACTTC,CSVDGGRDNSYEQYF
NA,NA,TRBJ1-6,TRBV11-3,TGTGCCAGCAGCACCCGGACAGATTCACCCCTCCACTTT,CASSTRTDSPLHF
TRBD2,NA,TRBJ2-1,TRBV18,TGTGCCAGCACCCGGACTAGCGCACTGGATGGGTACAATGAGCAGTTCTTC,CASTRTSALDGYNEQFF
NA,NA,TRBJ1-2,TRBV7-8,TGTGCCAGCAGCTCGGGGGGGTTGAGTGGCTACACCTTC,CASSSGGLSGYTF
TRBD1,NA,TRBJ2-5,TRBV4-3,TGCGCCAGCAGCCAACCTGACAGGGCGGAGACCCAGTACTTC,CASSQPDRAETQYF
TRBD2,NA,TRBJ2-7,TRBV7-9,TGTGCCAGCAGCTTATACGCGGGAGCCTACGAGCAGTACTTC,CASSLYAGAYEQYF
NA,NA,TRBJ1-6,TRBV7-9,TGTGCCAGCAGCTGGGGCAGGATCAATTCACCCCTCCACTTT,CASSWGRINSPLHF
NA,NA,TRBJ1-1,TRBV30,TGTGCCTGGAGTGCGGGGGTTAGCCGAACTTTCTTT,CAWSAGVSRTFF
NA,NA,TRBJ1-1,TRBV6-5,TGTGCCAGCAGTTACTCGTCAGGAACTATGAACACTGAAGCTTTCTTT,CASSYSSGTMNTEAFF
TRBD2,once,TRBJ2-1,TRBV25-1,TGTGCCAGCAGTGAATTGTTCTGGGAGGGCCGGAATGAGCAGTTCTTC,CASSELFWEGRNEQFF
NA,NA,TRBJ1-2,TRBV3-1/TRBV3-2,TGTGCCAGCAGCCAAGGGGGCAGATTCTATGGCTACACCTTC,CASSQGGRFYGYTF
NA,NA,TRBJ2-2,TRBV19,TGTGCCAGTAGTATAGGGGTCCGAGGGAACACCGGGGAGCTGTTTTTT,CASSIGVRGNTGELFF
TRBD2,NA,TRBJ2-7,TRBV20-1,TGCAGTGCTAGTCTAGCGGGAAACTACGAGCAGTACTTC,CSASLAGNYEQYF
TRBD1,NA,TRBJ1-2,TRBV28,TGTGCCAGCAGACTACCGGGACAGGGGGTTAATGGCTACACCTTC,CASRLPGQGVNGYTF